This TCR beta chain was retrieved from a study of shared clonotypes between healthy human individuals. Study-level points and caveats: Rarefaction indicated that sorted-subset sequencing remained incomplete although depth was large. In contrast to clonotypes shared by all four donors, non-shared clonotypes had lower generation probabilities. The donor pool, a small one, limited the genetic and exposure-history diversity represented.

Here immunoSEQ multiplex PCR was the method, and the copy in TCRdb shows in-frame clones only, minus some. Of approximately 2,000,000 clones listed, about nine tenths are singletons. This clone showed up just once. Its antigen remains unidentified. Naive CD45RA+ and memory CD45RA-negative subsets were split from CD4+ cells. V trimming: 3 bases; J trimming: 0 bases; junction bases outside the gene matches: 6. The CDR3 runs 16 residues. Germline V gene data show CDR1 as MDHEN and CDR2 as SYDVKM. The genes are TRBV28 and TRBJ2-3; TRBD1 agrees at 7 bases. The clonotype comes from a man between 18 and 29 years old in good health. Some clones in this sample may be carry-over from other donors' samples. Sequencing input: naive CD4+ T cells from PBMCs. The subset denotes: CD45RA+ positively selected. The CDR3 nucleotides are TGTGCCAGCAGTTTCGCCGGGACAGCTAGCACAGATACGCAGTATTTT. It encodes CASSFAGTASTDTQYF. The complete variable domain, with remaining parts taken from reference TRBV28 and TRBJ2-3, reads DVKVTQSSRYLVKRTGEKVFLECVQDMDHENMFWYRQDPGLGLRLIYFSYDVKMKEKGDIPEGYSVSREKKERFSLILESASTNQTSMYLCASSFAGTASTDTQYFGPGTRLTVL.